Following are 17 T cell receptor beta chains from one sample sequenced in a study of shared clonotypes between healthy human individuals (dated by TCRdb to the early 2020s). The receptor library was made with the immunoSEQ multiplex PCR assay. The table comes from immuneACCESS by way of TCRdb, which keeps in-frame sequences with V and J called. Part of the clones is missing from these tables; in studies checked, under half for an unresolved V gene and the rest for unknown reasons. The table for this sample lists fewer than 550,000 clones; 60% to 80% of them were counted only once. The ten largest clones take up about 12% of the sample. Sequenced material: PBMCs. Receptor source: a woman in her forties in good health. Some clones in this sample may be carry-over from other donors' samples.

The genes are TRBV6-6 and TRBJ1-1; the D gene is possibly TRBD1 (6 bases). The CDR3 is 15 residues long. Germline assignment: CDR1 MNHNY and CDR2 SVGAGI (reference sequence). Trimming took off 2 bases at V and 1 base at J, with 11 bases between the two ends. This chain's CDR3 is CASSYARTENTEAFF. The CDR3 DNA reads as TGTGCCAGCAGTTACGCACGGACAGAGAACACTGAAGCTTTCTTT.

The CDR3 region is CASSRKRVLYEQYF. CDR3 sequence (DNA): TGTGCCAGCAGTAGGAAGCGGGTCCTCTACGAGCAGTACTTC. V and J are TRBV6-5 and TRBJ2-7; D perhaps matches TRBD2 (6 bases). Germline CDR1 is MNHEY and CDR2 is SVGAGI. The CDR3 runs to 14 residues. The V and J ends lost 5 bases and 3 bases respectively, with 14 bases between them.

This clone was detected only a few times. The V call is TRBV4-2, the J call TRBJ1-5, with D maybe TRBD1 (6 bases). The ends were cut back, 0 bases at V and 5 bases at J, with 11 bases in the middle. The CDR3 covers 15 residues. Germline V gene lookup returns CDR1 LGHNA and CDR2 YNFKEQ. This CDR3 is CASSQEQQGYQPQHF. DNA of the CDR3: TGTGCCAGCAGCCAAGAGCAACAGGGTTATCAGCCCCAGCATTTT.

In its sample, this clone was seen once. The chain employs TRBV27 and TRBJ2-1; 7 positions agree with TRBD2. After removal of 3 bases from V and 2 bases from J, the junction contained 7 bases not matched to a gene. This CDR3 spans 16 amino acids. Germline CDR1 and CDR2: MNHEY and SMNVEV (reference sequence). The DNA of the CDR3 is TGTGCCAGCAGTTTTTATGGCGGGAGAACCTACAATGAGCAGTTCTTC. It is translated as CASSFYGGRTYNEQFF.

The chain employs TRBV7-3 and TRBJ2-7, with D perhaps TRBD1 or TRBD2 (5 bases each). Germline lookup yields CDR1 SGHTA and CDR2 FQGTGA. The CDR3 covers 13 residues. Between the trimmed V and J ends, which lost 4 bases and 7 bases, there was a span of 14 bases. CDR3 sequence (DNA): TGTGCCAGCAGCTCTGGGACCAGTAGGGAGCAGTACTTC. Translating it yields CASSSGTSREQYF.

The chain carries TRBV28 and TRBJ2-1; 8 positions match TRBD2. The CDR3 runs 15 residues. Unmatched junction bases numbered 13, after V lost 7 bases and J lost 8 bases. Germline assignment: CDR1 MDHEN and CDR2 SYDVKM. The CDR3 nucleotides are TGTGCCAGCACCCTCAGCGGGAGAGGTCGTGATGAGCAGTTCTTC. As protein: CASTLSGRGRDEQFF. The full variable domain, with the rest looked up from reference TRBV28 and TRBJ2-1, is DVKVTQSSRYLVKRTGEKVFLECVQDMDHENMFWYRQDPGLGLRLIYFSYDVKMKEKGDIPEGYSVSREKKERFSLILESASTNQTSMYLCASTLSGRGRDEQFFGPGTRLTVL.

The chain recombines TRBV5-1 with TRBJ2-2; 11 nucleotides align to TRBD1. This CDR3 region has 15 residues. V shed 4 bases and J 7 bases; nucleotides not matched to a gene: 6. Germline CDR1 reads SGHRS; CDR2 reads YFSETQ. CDR3 in DNA: TGCGCCAGCAGCCCGGACAGGGGGCGAGGCGGGGAGCTGTTTTTT. This codes for CASSPDRGRGGELFF.

V gene TRBV12-5 combines with J gene TRBJ2-1; 8 nucleotides agree with TRBD2. V lost 3 bases, J lost 8 bases, and 12 bases stayed unmatched. Germline loops: CDR1 LGHNT, CDR2 FRNRAP. The CDR3 runs to 16 residues. For the CDR3, the DNA is TGTGCTAGTGGTTTAGGGAAGGGACTAGTGTCAGATGAGCAGTTCTTC. Protein: CASGLGKGLVSDEQFF.

The chain links TRBV11-2 to TRBJ2-3; a weak D match, TRBD2 (6 bases). This CDR3 has 15 residues. V gave up 2 bases and J gave up 5 bases, with 14 bases separating them. In germline, CDR1 is SGHAT, CDR2 FQNNGV. CDR3 amino acids: CASSLSDGSGDTQYF. In DNA form, the CDR3 reads TGTGCCAGCAGCTTAAGTGACGGGAGCGGAGATACGCAGTATTTT.

The chain uses TRBV4-3 and TRBJ2-7; possible D gene TRBD1, 6 bases. CDR3 length equals 15 residues. CDR1 and CDR2 from the germline V gene are LGHNA and YSLEER. V lost 1 base to trimming and J lost 2 bases, with 12 bases between them. The CDR3 region is CASSQGIDRPYEQYF. The CDR3, as DNA: TGCGCCAGCAGCCAAGGCATAGACAGGCCCTACGAGCAGTACTTC.

The genes are TRBV7-9 and TRBJ2-1; D possibly corresponds to TRBD2 (7 bases). The germline gives CDR1 SEHNR, CDR2 FQNEAQ (reference sequence). The V end lost 5 bases, the J end lost 8 bases, and 16 bases lay between the germline ends. The CDR3 is made up of 14 amino acids. This CDR3 is CASSPQGGGHEQFF. The CDR3 DNA reads TGTGCCAGCAGCCCCCAAGGGGGGGGCCATGAGCAGTTCTTC.

This chain joins TRBV21-1 and TRBJ1-3; the table's D call TRBD1 went unverified against the DNA. TRBV21-1 is recorded as a pseudogene. The CDR3 is 13 amino acids. The CDR3 protein is CASTGGYGNTIYF. The CDR3, as DNA: TGTGCCAGCACAGGGGGCTACGGAAACACCATATATTTT.

The chain carries TRBV27 and TRBJ2-3; no reliable D call. The CDR3 spans 12 residues. Trimming cost V 6 bases and J 2 bases, with 6 bases left between them. Looked up from germline, CDR1 is MNHEY and CDR2 is SMNVEV (reference sequence). Here the CDR3 reads CASRASTDTQYF. In nucleotides, the CDR3 is TGTGCCAGCAGGGCTTCCACAGATACGCAGTATTTT.

J is TRBJ2-7 and V is TRBV28; 7 bases line up with TRBD1. The J segment lost 2 bases and the V segment lost 0 bases, leaving 10 bases of the junction unmatched. The CDR3 contains 17 residues. Looked up from germline, CDR1 is MDHEN and CDR2 is SYDVKM. CDR3 region: CASSLWSSRQGPYEQYF. The DNA for the CDR3 is TGTGCCAGCAGTTTATGGTCCTCGAGACAGGGACCCTACGAGCAGTACTTC. The variable domain in full, with the rest retrieved from reference TRBV28 and TRBJ2-7, is DVKVTQSSRYLVKRTGEKVFLECVQDMDHENMFWYRQDPGLGLRLIYFSYDVKMKEKGDIPEGYSVSREKKERFSLILESASTNQTSMYLCASSLWSSRQGPYEQYFGPGTRLTVT.

Concerning this clone: A far larger clone is one base from this, pointing to a likely read error. The chain joins TRBV7-2 to TRBJ1-5, with TRBD1 as a possible D gene (5 bases). CDR1 and CDR2 (germline): SGHTA, FQGNSA. This CDR3 spans 16 amino acids. CDR3 in DNA: TGTGCCAGCAACTTAGTCTTGGGGGGGAATAACCAGCCCCAGCATTTT. This translates into CASNLVLGGNNQPQHF.

This clone has a handful of counts. The rearrangement uses TRBV18 and TRBJ1-2; TRBD1 aligns across 8 bases. The CDR3 spans 15 residues. With V trimmed by 5 bases and J by 3 bases, 8 bases remained unmatched. Germline V gives CDR1 KGHSH, CDR2 LQKENI. In DNA, the CDR3 is TGTGCCAGCTCAGTGACAGGGGCCAGGGACTATGGCTACACCTTC. It specifies CASSVTGARDYGYTF. Complete variable domain (other parts from reference TRBV18 and TRBJ1-2): NAGVMQNPRHLVRRRGQEARLRCSPMKGHSHVYWYRQLPEEGLKFMVYLQKENIIDESGMPKERFSAEFPKEGPSILRIQQVVRGDSAAYFCASSVTGARDYGYTFGSGTRLTVV.

This rearrangement joins TRBV7-9 to TRBJ1-1; 8 nucleotides line up with TRBD1. The CDR3 covers 14 residues. The germline V gene encodes CDR1 SEHNR and CDR2 FQNEAQ (reference sequence). Trimming cost V 6 bases and J 1 base; bases outside gene matches: 4. As DNA, the CDR3 is TGTGCCAGCAGACTCGGACAGGGGAACACTGAAGCTTTCTTT. Translated: CASRLGQGNTEAFF.